The rows below give T cell receptor beta chains drawn from one sample of a study of control samples from healthy donors and cancer patients. Profiled with immunoSEQ multiplex PCR; TCRdb holds only in-frame clones, not every one. The sample consists of 100,000 to 150,000 clones, roughly 90% of them appearing once. Specimen: blood. These receptors were collected from a woman aged 45-60 years in good health. Each CDR3 is given with its conserved first and last residue. D genes are given only for firm matches. Part of the rows lack a size; the others show once, few, many or a class for expanded clones.

J,size,V,D,CDR3,DNA
TRBJ1-1,.,TRBV29-1,.,CAWGVVGTEAFF,TGCGCGTGGGGGGTGGTGGGGACTGAAGCTTTCTTT
TRBJ1-1,.,TRBV6-5,.,CATWTVTSPTEAFF,TGTGCCACCTGGACAGTGACCTCCCCCACTGAAGCTTTCTTT
TRBJ2-5,.,TRBV2,.,CASSRPNKRETQYF,TGTGCCAGCTCGCGACCCAATAAAAGAGAGACCCAGTACTTC
TRBJ2-7,.,TRBV28,.,CASSPLGYEQYF,TGTGCCAGCAGTCCGTTAGGTTACGAGCAGTACTTC
TRBJ1-4,.,TRBV6-5,.,CASRQQLNRKLFF,TGTGCCAGCAGACAGCAGTTAAATCGAAAACTGTTTTTT
TRBJ1-1,.,TRBV27,.,CASSPTATNTEAFF,TGTGCCAGCAGCCCCACAGCAACGAACACTGAAGCTTTCTTT
TRBJ2-5,.,TRBV7-2,.,CASSLLLSDQETQYF,TGTGCCAGCAGCTTATTACTTAGCGATCAAGAGACCCAGTACTTC
TRBJ2-7,once,TRBV5-1,TRBD2,CASSLASTSGRYYEQYF,TGCGCCAGCAGCTTGGCCTCAACTAGCGGACGATACTACGAGCAGTACTTC
TRBJ1-5,.,TRBV10-3,.,CAISESGGGNQPQHF,TGTGCCATCAGTGAGTCCGGGGGAGGCAATCAGCCCCAGCATTTT
TRBJ1-5,.,TRBV2,.,CASSEGAGGRQPQHF,TGTGCCAGCAGTGAAGGGGCGGGAGGGAGACAGCCCCAGCATTTT
TRBJ1-6,.,TRBV3-1/TRBV3-2,.,CASSLRGGDSPLHF,TGTGCCAGCAGCCTTCGAGGAGGAGATTCACCCCTCCACTTT
TRBJ2-2,.,TRBV7-2,.,CASSLGLGLSAGELFF,TGTGCCAGCAGCTTAGGCCTGGGTCTGAGCGCCGGGGAGCTGTTTTTT
TRBJ1-2,.,TRBV15,TRBD1,CATSRDYGQGADGYTF,TGTGCCACCAGCAGAGATTATGGACAGGGGGCCGATGGCTACACCTTC
TRBJ1-3,.,TRBV6-5,.,CASINSGNTIYF,TGTGCCAGCATTAACTCTGGAAACACCATATATTTT
TRBJ2-5,once,TRBV2,.,CASSEAGTQETQYF,TGTGCCAGCAGTGAGGCGGGAACCCAAGAGACCCAGTACTTC
TRBJ2-7,.,TRBV6-6,.,CASTLSRGADYEQYF,TGTGCCAGCACCCTAAGCCGGGGGGCCGACTACGAGCAGTACTTC
TRBJ1-1,.,TRBV11-1,TRBD1,CASSWGQGYTEAFF,TGTGCCAGCAGCTGGGGACAGGGGTACACTGAAGCTTTCTTT
TRBJ1-2,.,TRBV30,TRBD1,CAWSVTGEGYTF,TGTGCCTGGAGTGTAACAGGGGAGGGCTACACCTTC
TRBJ2-1,.,TRBV19,.,CASTQDLDNEQFF,TGTGCCAGTACCCAGGATTTGGACAATGAGCAGTTCTTC
TRBJ1-2,.,TRBV30,.,CARRGGPILYGYTF,TGTGCCCGCCGGGGAGGACCTATCCTCTATGGCTACACCTTC
TRBJ1-1,.,TRBV4-1,.,CASRHGNTEAFF,TGCGCCAGCAGACACGGAAACACTGAAGCTTTCTTT
TRBJ1-6,.,TRBV11-2,.,CASKGVAGHRGSPLHF,TGTGCCAGCAAGGGTGTAGCCGGACATCGGGGATCACCCCTCCACTTT
TRBJ1-6,.,TRBV28,.,CASSFRGNSPLHF,TGTGCCAGCAGTTTCCGGGGGAATTCACCCCTCCACTTT
TRBJ2-7,.,TRBV30,.,CAWSVSRLEQYF,TGTGCCTGGAGTGTGAGCAGGTTGGAGCAGTACTTC
TRBJ2-7,once,TRBV7-8,.,CASSLEVRFEQYF,TGTGCCAGCAGCTTAGAGGTTCGTTTCGAGCAGTACTTC
TRBJ1-2,.,TRBV7-2,.,CASSLEWEYTF,TGTGCCAGCAGCTTAGAATGGGAGTACACCTTC
TRBJ2-7,.,TRBV6-2/TRBV6-3,.,CASSQGHSSYEQYF,TGTGCCAGCAGTCAGGGTCATTCTTCCTACGAGCAGTACTTC
TRBJ1-2,.,TRBV10-3,.,CAISLAGQSLEGGYTF,TGTGCCATCAGTTTAGCCGGACAGTCGTTAGAGGGTGGCTACACCTTC
TRBJ1-1,.,TRBV18,.,CASSPFRENTEAFF,TGTGCCAGCTCCCCCTTTAGGGAGAACACTGAAGCTTTCTTT
TRBJ2-7,.,TRBV6-5,.,CASSYGLGSYEQYF,TGTGCCAGCAGTTACGGCTTAGGCTCCTACGAGCAGTACTTC
TRBJ2-5,.,TRBV11-2,.,CASSLPRGGAEETQYF,TGTGCCAGCAGCTTACCTAGGGGGGGGGCGGAAGAGACCCAGTACTTC
TRBJ1-1,once,TRBV3-1/TRBV3-2,.,CASSHRDRNTEAFF,TGTGCCAGCAGCCACCGAGACAGAAACACTGAAGCTTTCTTT
TRBJ2-1,.,TRBV2,.,CASSEFLDYNEQFF,TGTGCCAGCAGTGAATTCCTAGACTACAATGAGCAGTTCTTC
TRBJ2-3,.,TRBV9,TRBD1,CASSVVQGADTQYF,TGTGCCAGCAGCGTAGTCCAGGGGGCAGATACGCAGTATTTT
TRBJ1-6,.,TRBV2,TRBD1,CASNRGNSPLHF,TGTGCCAGCAACAGGGGGAATTCACCCCTCCACTTT
TRBJ1-2,.,TRBV7-9,.,CASSPGPAHDTF,TGTGCCAGCAGCCCCGGCCCCGCGCATGACACCTTC
TRBJ1-6,few,TRBV7-9,.,CASSLGDSPLHF,TGTGCCAGCAGCTTAGGCGATTCACCCCTCCACTTT
TRBJ1-1,.,TRBV7-9,.,CASSLLGDTEAFF,TGTGCCAGCAGCTTACTAGGGGACACTGAAGCTTTCTTT
TRBJ2-2,.,TRBV19,TRBD1,CASSTGTGVTGELFF,TGTGCCAGTAGTACCGGGACAGGAGTCACCGGGGAGCTGTTTTTT
TRBJ1-2,.,TRBV5-4,.,CASSFSREINYGYTF,TGTGCCAGCAGCTTCAGTAGGGAAATAAACTATGGCTACACCTTC
TRBJ2-3,.,TRBV7-9,TRBD1,CASSTRQGWTDTQYF,TGTGCCAGCAGCACCCGACAGGGATGGACAGATACGCAGTATTTT
TRBJ2-1,.,TRBV29-1,TRBD1,CSVALGTGGIRNEQFF,TGCAGCGTAGCGCTTGGGACAGGGGGAATAAGGAATGAGCAGTTCTTC
TRBJ2-7,.,TRBV28,.,CASTSFGTYEQYF,TGTGCCAGCACCTCTTTTGGAACCTACGAGCAGTACTTC
TRBJ1-5,.,TRBV6-5,.,CASSYGPGGPQHF,TGTGCCAGCAGTTATGGTCCCGGAGGGCCCCAGCATTTT
TRBJ1-2,.,TRBV19,TRBD1,CASSIHDRGRNYGYTF,TGTGCCAGTAGTATCCACGACAGGGGGCGAAACTATGGCTACACCTTC